A single sample is the source of the 24 T cell receptor beta chains below, sequenced in a study of CD8 T cells in ankylosing spondylitis (dated by TCRdb to 2016 to 2017). Preparation of the library involved 5' RACE. TCRdb names Illumina HiSeq 2500 as the instrument used. The raw public data were reprocessed by TCRdb itself: fastp quality trimming at Q25, MiXCR clonotype calling, in-frame beta chains only. Merged by CDR3 protein, the rows form single entries marked with the most common genes and DNA. The sample table contains tens of thousands of distinct CDR3 sequences; only one count was recorded for under 30% of them. Roughly three fifths of the sample belongs to the ten largest clones. Sequenced sample: blood, either unsorted or a sorted T cell fraction (not recorded which). The source of these receptors is a male donor with ankylosing spondylitis or in good health (not recorded which).

This clonotype was counted only a few times. The rearrangement links TRBV6-1 to TRBJ1-4, with a tentative D call TRBD1 (6 bases). V was trimmed by 8 bases and J by 8 bases, leaving 18 bases between them. Germline V CDR1 and CDR2: MNHNS, SASEGT. This CDR3 comprises 14 residues. The CDR3 DNA reads as TGTGCCAGCTCGAGGACAGCCGCAGTCGAAAAACTGTTTTTT. Its translation: CASSRTAAVEKLFF.

This clonotype was recorded a few times. V is TRBV2 and J is TRBJ1-6, with D possibly being TRBD1 (5 bases). Germline CDR1 reads SNHLY; CDR2 reads FYNNEI. The CDR3 runs 11 residues. Between the trimmed V and J ends, which lost 4 bases and 13 bases, there was a span of 8 bases. The CDR3 DNA reads as TGTGCCAGCAGTGGTGGGGGGCCCCTCCACTTT. Amino acid sequence: CASSGGGPLHF.

Only one count was recorded for this clonotype. The CDR3 region has the DNA TGTGCCAGCAGCTTAGTCTTCGGGAGCGGGGGGGAGTTGGGGCAGTTCTTC. This encodes CASSLVFGSGGELGQFF. The rearrangement uses TRBV7-2 and TRBJ2-1; 10 nucleotides match TRBD2. Germline loops: CDR1 SGHTA, CDR2 FQGNSA. V shed 1 base and J 12 bases; nucleotides not matched to a gene: 15. The CDR3 is made up of 17 amino acids. Looking up the rest from reference TRBV7-2 and TRBJ2-1 gives the full variable domain: GAGVSQSPSNKVTEKGKDVELRCDPISGHTALYWYRQSLGQGLEFLIYFQGNSAPDKSGLPSDRFSAERTGGSVSTLTIQRTQQEDSAVYLCASSLVFGSGGELGQFFGPGTRLTVL.

This clonotype appeared a few times. The chain recombines TRBV7-9 with TRBJ1-1; D not resolved. Trimming shortened V by 5 bases and J by 0 bases, and 16 bases separated the two germline ends. This CDR3 contains 16 residues. Germline V gives CDR1 SEHNR, CDR2 FQNEAQ (reference sequence). CDR3 region: CASSPNSGSVNTEAFF. DNA of the CDR3: TGTGCCAGCAGCCCTAATTCGGGATCCGTGAACACTGAAGCTTTCTTT.

The genes are TRBV5-5 and TRBJ1-1; D is perhaps TRBD1 (6 bases). The CDR3 totals 15 residues. V was clipped by 4 bases and J by 5 bases, with 18 bases between them. Germline CDR1 SGHKS, CDR2 YYEKEE (reference sequence). The CDR3 is CASSPPGGGSTEAFF. CDR3 in DNA: TGTGCCAGCAGCCCCCCGGGGGGCGGGTCGACTGAAGCTTTCTTT.

Ten or more counts support this clonotype. The genes are TRBV5-1 and TRBJ2-1; 8 nucleotides agree with TRBD2. With V trimmed by 5 bases and J by 6 bases, 13 bases remained unmatched. Looked up from germline, CDR1 is SGHRS and CDR2 is YFSETQ. The CDR3 loop spans 16 amino acids. The CDR3 sequence is CASRLGSGSDGNEQFF. CDR3 bases: TGCGCCAGCAGACTTGGGAGCGGGAGCGACGGCAATGAGCAGTTCTTC.

The chain combines TRBV5-4 with TRBJ2-5, with D possibly being TRBD1 (6 bases). The CDR3 contains 13 residues. Germline CDR1 and CDR2: SGHNT and YYREEE (reference sequence). The ends were cut back, 4 bases at V and 5 bases at J, with 12 bases in the middle. CDR3 region: CASSQQGRETQYF. As DNA, the CDR3 is TGTGCCAGCAGCCAACAGGGCCGTGAGACCCAGTACTTC.

The chain has TRBV18 and TRBJ1-5; TRBD1 might be the D (6 bases). The CDR3 contains 13 residues. The V gene's germline CDR1 is KGHSH and CDR2 LQKENI. V lost 6 bases, J lost 4 bases, and 10 bases lay in between. The chain's CDR3 is CASSSGQNQPQHF. The DNA of the CDR3 is TGTGCCAGCTCGTCCGGACAGAATCAGCCCCAGCATTTT.

This CDR3 reads CASSPGKLSDTFF. The CDR3 nucleotides are TGTGCCAGCTCACCAGGAAAGCTTAGTGACACATTCTTC. This rearrangement joins TRBV18 to TRBJ2-1; D gene uncertain. Germline-derived CDR1 and CDR2 are KGHSH and LQKENI. The CDR3 is made up of 13 amino acids. Trimming pared 2 bases from V and 16 bases from J, leaving 18 bases between.

Many counts were recorded for this clonotype. V is TRBV3-1 and J is TRBJ1-5; D is unresolved. Trimming removed 0 bases from V and 7 bases from J, with 13 bases in between. Germline V gene data show CDR1 as LGHDT and CDR2 as YNNKEL (reference sequence). CDR3 size: 15 residues. The CDR3 loop reads CASSQDVTRGQPQHF. Here the CDR3 DNA reads TGTGCCAGCAGCCAAGATGTCACCCGCGGCCAGCCCCAGCATTTT.

The chain carries TRBV7-9 and TRBJ2-7; D unresolved. Trimming cost V 4 bases and J 3 bases, with 22 bases left between them. The CDR3 is made up of 17 amino acids. Germline V CDR1 and CDR2: SEHNR, FQNEAQ (reference sequence). The CDR3 protein is CASSSAGQMVKGYEQYF. CDR3 coding DNA: TGTGCCAGCAGCTCAGCCGGGCAGATGGTGAAAGGCTACGAGCAGTACTTC.

The chain joins TRBV7-9 to TRBJ2-7; 7 bases match TRBD1. Trimming cost V 3 bases and J 2 bases; bases outside gene matches: 1. The V gene's germline CDR1 is SEHNR and CDR2 FQNEAQ (reference sequence). There are 13 residues in the CDR3. The CDR3: CASSLRGPYEQYF. The CDR3 nucleotides read TGTGCCAGCAGCTTGAGGGGGCCCTACGAGCAGTACTTC.

The chain combines TRBV12-3 or TRBV12-4 with TRBJ2-2; tentatively, D is TRBD1 (6 bases). CDR3 length equals 15 residues. V shed 4 bases and J shed 2 bases, with 11 bases lying between them. CDR3 region: CASSSPGQNTGELFF. In nucleotides, the CDR3 is TGTGCCAGCAGTTCTCCGGGACAAAACACCGGGGAGCTGTTTTTT.

Concerning this clonotype itself: A much larger clonotype is one base distant, so this may be a read error. In nucleotides, the CDR3 is TGCGCCAGCAGCGACCAGGGTAGCACAGATACGCAGTATTTT. Protein: CASSDQGSTDTQYF. V and J are TRBV5-1 and TRBJ2-3; weak D call: TRBD1 (5 bases). The CDR3 has 14 amino acids. The germline gives CDR1 SGHRS, CDR2 YFSETQ. Trimming pared 4 bases from V and 0 bases from J, leaving 9 bases between. The full variable domain, completed using reference TRBV5-1 and TRBJ2-3, is KAGVTQTPRYLIKTRGQQVTLSCSPISGHRSVSWYQQTPGQGLQFLFEYFSETQRNKGNFPGRFSGRQFSNSRSEMNVSTLELGDSALYLCASSDQGSTDTQYFGPGTRLTVL.

There are a few counts of this clonotype. This chain links TRBV25-1 with TRBJ2-3; no definite D call. The CDR3 covers 11 residues. Germline assignment: CDR1 MGHDK and CDR2 SYGVNS. Trimming shortened V by 8 bases and J by 2 bases, and 5 bases separated the two germline ends. The CDR3 DNA is TGTGCCAGCGGAGTCACAGATACGCAGTATTTT. Encoded protein: CASGVTDTQYF. Complete variable domain (other parts from reference TRBV25-1 and TRBJ2-3): EADIYQTPRYLVIGTGKKITLECSQTMGHDKMYWYQQDPGMELHLIHYSYGVNSTEKGDLSSESTVSRIRTEHFPLTLESARPSHTSQYLCASGVTDTQYFGPGTRLTVL.

The chain combines TRBV15 with TRBJ2-3, with unresolved D. Trimming stripped 0 bases from V and 10 bases from J, with 11 bases between. Germline CDR1 reads LNHNV; CDR2 reads YYDKDF (reference sequence). CDR3 length equals 13 residues. CDR3 coding DNA: TGTGCCACCAGCAGAGAGATACTATATTCGCAGTATTTT. This codes for CATSREILYSQYF.

This clonotype has only a few counts. The gene calls are TRBV7-2 and TRBJ2-2, with no clear D. Germline V gives CDR1 SGHTA, CDR2 FQGNSA. The CDR3 sequence is 12 residues long. Deletions cut 3 bases from V and 8 bases from J, with 7 bases between. CDR3: CASSFAWGELFF. CDR3 nucleotide sequence: TGTGCCAGCAGCTTCGCGTGGGGGGAGCTGTTTTTT. The full variable domain, with the rest looked up from reference TRBV7-2 and TRBJ2-2, is GAGVSQSPSNKVTEKGKDVELRCDPISGHTALYWYRQSLGQGLEFLIYFQGNSAPDKSGLPSDRFSAERTGGSVSTLTIQRTQQEDSAVYLCASSFAWGELFFGEGSRLTVL.

The chain carries TRBV2 and TRBJ2-2; 9 bases line up with TRBD2. The CDR3 is 15 residues long. The germline V gene has CDR1 SNHLY and CDR2 FYNNEI. V dropped 5 bases and J dropped 7; count of bases not matched to a gene: 8. CDR3 in DNA: TGTGCCAGCAGTAGGACTAGCGCGGAGGTCGGGGAGCTGTTTTTT. Amino acids: CASSRTSAEVGELFF.

The chain recombines TRBV20-1 with TRBJ2-3, with D possibly being TRBD1 (6 bases). CDR3 length: 17 amino acids. The ends were cut back, 1 base at V and 2 bases at J, with 19 bases in the middle. CDR1 is DFQATT and CDR2 is SNEGSKA in the germline V gene (reference sequence). In DNA, the CDR3 is TGCAGTGCTAGAGCCCCCGGACAGAAGAAATCCACAGATACGCAGTATTTT. As protein: CSARAPGQKKSTDTQYF.

This clonotype has more than one count but fewer than ten. The V and J genes are TRBV20-1 and TRBJ1-1; 8 nucleotides align to TRBD1. The CDR3 consists of 12 residues. Trimming cost V 3 bases and J 5 bases; bases outside gene matches: 2. Germline loops: CDR1 DFQATT, CDR2 SNEGSKA (reference sequence). CDR3 amino acids: CSARDRETEAFF. In nucleotides, the CDR3 is TGCAGTGCTAGGGACAGGGAAACTGAAGCTTTCTTT.

The chain uses TRBV12-3 or TRBV12-4 and TRBJ2-1, with 13 bases that match TRBD2. V was clipped by 1 base and J by 15 bases; unmatched bases: 3. The CDR3 is made up of 13 amino acids. CDR3 coding DNA: TGTGCCAGCAGTTTAGGGACTAGCGGGAGCCCGTTCTTC. It codes for CASSLGTSGSPFF.

This clonotype was picked up a small number of times. The chain has TRBV7-6 and TRBJ1-6, with 7 bases aligning to TRBD1. The germline V gene has CDR1 SGHVS and CDR2 FNYEAQ. V dropped 1 base and J dropped 7; count of bases not matched to a gene: 4. The CDR3 has 15 residues. The CDR3 DNA is TGTGCCAGCAGCTTAGAGGCAGGGGGGAATTCACCCCTCCACTTT. Translation: CASSLEAGGNSPLHF.

This clonotype was detected many times. The chain is built from TRBV20-1 and TRBJ2-1; 8 positions match TRBD2. V lost 6 bases and J lost 3; bases outside the gene matches: 4. This CDR3 spans 13 amino acids. Germline CDR1 and CDR2: DFQATT and SNEGSKA (reference sequence). The chain's CDR3 is CSAPAGVYNEQFF. In DNA form, the CDR3 reads TGCAGTGCCCCAGCGGGAGTCTACAATGAGCAGTTCTTC.

The chain combines TRBV7-9 with TRBJ2-1; 8 bases align to TRBD2. CDR1 and CDR2 (germline): SEHNR, FQNEAQ (reference sequence). V lost 3 bases to trimming and J lost 7 bases; unmatched junction nucleotides: 5. CDR3 length: 14 residues. The CDR3 loop reads CASSFTVAGNEQFF. As DNA, the CDR3 is TGTGCCAGCAGCTTTACAGTAGCGGGGAATGAGCAGTTCTTC.